This T cell receptor beta chain was obtained from a study of long-term antiretroviral therapy in people with HIV. Trimming took 2 bases from V and 4 from J; bases not matched to a gene: 11. This CDR3 spans 18 amino acids. Germline lookup yields CDR1 ENHRY and CDR2 SYGVKD. Version v3.0 of the immunoSEQ assay was performed at survey level. Measured with immunoSEQ multiplex PCR; TCRdb has only the in-frame clones, and not every one. This table has tens of thousands of clones, roughly nine tenths appearing once. The source was unsorted PBMCs, collected about 5 years before starting antiretroviral therapy. The TCR was taken from a man in his forties or fifties with HIV. The chain carries TRBV10-3 and TRBJ2-7; 13 bases are a match to TRBD2. CDR3 DNA sequence: TGTGCCATCAGTGAGGCCGTTCAACTAGCGGGGGGGTCTTACGAGCAGTACTTC. Translating it yields CAISEAVQLAGGSYEQYF.